The text below deals with one TCR beta chain. Its target is unknown. These data belong to a study of T cell repertoires in cytomegalovirus infection. Across the study: CMV epitopes in the study were HLA-C-restricted (recently identified) and HLA-B-restricted (well studied). Indications of both CMV infection and matching HLA type were provided by public TCR beta signatures. Study findings and constraints: CMV-specific TCR beta clonotypes restricted by HLA-C dominated the ex vivo response.

TCRdb fed the reads into MiXCR, producing one record per CDR3 protein. The table includes some 700,000 distinct CDR3 sequences, around a third detected once. Germline-derived CDR1 and CDR2 are MGHRA and YSYEKL. Trimming took off 0 bases at V and 0 bases at J, with 6 bases between the two ends. The CDR3 extends over 15 amino acids. The sample consisted of cultured PBMCs, taken from culture after CMV antigen stimulation. The chain employs TRBV4-1 and TRBJ1-3; D remains ambiguous. The sequence was collected from a human donor in good health (CMV status not recorded). Some clones in this sample may be carry-over from other donors' samples. This CDR3 reads CASSQEGSSGNTIYF. DNA for the CDR3: TGCGCCAGCAGCCAAGAGGGGTCCTCTGGAAACACCATATATTTT.